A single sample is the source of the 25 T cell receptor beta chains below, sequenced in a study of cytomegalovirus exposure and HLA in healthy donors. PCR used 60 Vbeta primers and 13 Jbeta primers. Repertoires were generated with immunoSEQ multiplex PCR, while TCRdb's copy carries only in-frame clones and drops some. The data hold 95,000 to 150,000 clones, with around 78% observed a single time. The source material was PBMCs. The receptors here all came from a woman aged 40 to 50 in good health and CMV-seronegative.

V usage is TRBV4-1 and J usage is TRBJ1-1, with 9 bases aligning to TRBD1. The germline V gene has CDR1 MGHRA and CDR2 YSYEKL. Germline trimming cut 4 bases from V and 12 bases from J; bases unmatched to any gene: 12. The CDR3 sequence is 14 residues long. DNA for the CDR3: TGCGCCAGCAGCCGGAACCCGGGACAGGGCTGTTCTTTCTTT. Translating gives CASSRNPGQGCSFF.

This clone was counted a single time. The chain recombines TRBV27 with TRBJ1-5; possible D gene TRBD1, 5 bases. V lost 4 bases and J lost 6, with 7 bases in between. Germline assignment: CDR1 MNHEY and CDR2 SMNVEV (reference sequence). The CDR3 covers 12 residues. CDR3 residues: CASSSGGQPQHF. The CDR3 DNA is TGTGCCAGCAGTTCGGGGGGTCAGCCCCAGCATTTT.

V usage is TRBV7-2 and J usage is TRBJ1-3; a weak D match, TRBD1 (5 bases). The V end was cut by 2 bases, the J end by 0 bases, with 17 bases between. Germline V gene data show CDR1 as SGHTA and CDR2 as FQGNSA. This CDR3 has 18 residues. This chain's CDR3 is CASSLIWQGPLSGNTIYF. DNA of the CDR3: TGTGCCAGCAGCTTAATTTGGCAGGGCCCCCTCTCTGGAAACACCATATATTTT.

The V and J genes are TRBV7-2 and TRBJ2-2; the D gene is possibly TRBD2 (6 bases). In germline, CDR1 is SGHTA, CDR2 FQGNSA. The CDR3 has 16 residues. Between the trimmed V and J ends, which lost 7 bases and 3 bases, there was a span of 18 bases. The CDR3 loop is CASNRLVASHTGELFF. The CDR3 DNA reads TGTGCCAGCAACAGACTAGTTGCGTCGCACACCGGGGAGCTGTTTTTT. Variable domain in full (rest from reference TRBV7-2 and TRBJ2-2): GAGVSQSPSNKVTEKGKDVELRCDPISGHTALYWYRQSLGQGLEFLIYFQGNSAPDKSGLPSDRFSAERTGGSVSTLTIQRTQQEDSAVYLCASNRLVASHTGELFFGEGSRLTVL.

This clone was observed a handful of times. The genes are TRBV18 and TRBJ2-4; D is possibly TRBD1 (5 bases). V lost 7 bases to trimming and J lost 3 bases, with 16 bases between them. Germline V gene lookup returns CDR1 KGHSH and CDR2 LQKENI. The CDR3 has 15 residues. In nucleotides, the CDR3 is TGTGCCAGCTGTCTGACCACAAGGGGCAAAAACATTCAGTACTTC. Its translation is CASCLTTRGKNIQYF.

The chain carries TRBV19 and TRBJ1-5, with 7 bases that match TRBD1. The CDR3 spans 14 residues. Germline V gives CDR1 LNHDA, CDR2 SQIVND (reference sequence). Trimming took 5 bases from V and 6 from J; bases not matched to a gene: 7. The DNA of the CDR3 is TGTGCCAGTAGTCTCCGAAGGGGGCCTCAGCCCCAGCATTTT. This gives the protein CASSLRRGPQPQHF. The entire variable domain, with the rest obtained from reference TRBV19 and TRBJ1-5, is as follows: DGGITQSPKYLFRKEGQNVTLSCEQNLNHDAMYWYRQDPGQGLRLIYYSQIVNDFQKGDIAEGYSVSREKKESFPLTVTSAQKNPTAFYLCASSLRRGPQPQHFGDGTRLSIL.

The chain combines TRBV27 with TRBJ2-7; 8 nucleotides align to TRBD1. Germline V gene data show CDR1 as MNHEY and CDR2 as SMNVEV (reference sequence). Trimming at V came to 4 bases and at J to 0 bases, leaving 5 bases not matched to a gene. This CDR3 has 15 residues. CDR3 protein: CASSSGQGASYEQYF. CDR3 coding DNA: TGTGCCAGCAGTTCCGGACAGGGAGCCTCCTACGAGCAGTACTTC.

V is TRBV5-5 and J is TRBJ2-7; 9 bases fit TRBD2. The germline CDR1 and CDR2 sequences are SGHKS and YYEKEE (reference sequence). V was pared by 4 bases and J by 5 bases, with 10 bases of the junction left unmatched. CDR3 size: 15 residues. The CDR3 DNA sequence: TGTGCCAGCAGCCTCCTGAGCGGGAGGCACAACGAGCAGTACTTC. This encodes CASSLLSGRHNEQYF.

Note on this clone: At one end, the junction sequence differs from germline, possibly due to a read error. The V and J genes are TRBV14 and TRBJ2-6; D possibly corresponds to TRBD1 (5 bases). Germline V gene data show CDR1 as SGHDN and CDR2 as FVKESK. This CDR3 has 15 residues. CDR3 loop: CASSQVPAGANGLTF. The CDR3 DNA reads TGTGCCAGCAGCCAAGTGCCAGCTGGGGCCAACGGCCTGACTTTC.

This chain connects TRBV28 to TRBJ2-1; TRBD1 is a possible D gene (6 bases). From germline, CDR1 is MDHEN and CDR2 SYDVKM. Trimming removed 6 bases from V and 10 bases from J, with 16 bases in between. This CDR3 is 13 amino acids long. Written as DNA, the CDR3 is TGTGCCAGCAGCCGTTCTCAGGGGAGAGAGCAGTTCTTC. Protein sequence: CASSRSQGREQFF.

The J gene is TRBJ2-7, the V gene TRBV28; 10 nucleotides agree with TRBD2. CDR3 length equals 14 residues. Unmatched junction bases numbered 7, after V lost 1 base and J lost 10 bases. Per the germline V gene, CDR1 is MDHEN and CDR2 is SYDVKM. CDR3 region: CASSLSLAGEEQYF. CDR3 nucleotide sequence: TGTGCCAGCAGTTTATCTCTAGCGGGAGAGGAACAGTACTTC.

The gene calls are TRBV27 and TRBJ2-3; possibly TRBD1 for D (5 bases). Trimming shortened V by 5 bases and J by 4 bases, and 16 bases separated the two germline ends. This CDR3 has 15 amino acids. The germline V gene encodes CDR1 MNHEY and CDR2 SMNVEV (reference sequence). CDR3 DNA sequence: TGTGCCAGCAGTATTCAGGGCCTGCTAGCAGATACGCAGTATTTT. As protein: CASSIQGLLADTQYF.

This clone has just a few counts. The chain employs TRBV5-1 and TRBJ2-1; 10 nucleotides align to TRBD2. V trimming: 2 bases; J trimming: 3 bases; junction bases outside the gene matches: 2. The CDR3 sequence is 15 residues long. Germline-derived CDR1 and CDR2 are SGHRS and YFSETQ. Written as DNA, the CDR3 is TGCGCCAGCAGCTTAGCGGGAGGGCGCTACAATGAGCAGTTCTTC. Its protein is CASSLAGGRYNEQFF.

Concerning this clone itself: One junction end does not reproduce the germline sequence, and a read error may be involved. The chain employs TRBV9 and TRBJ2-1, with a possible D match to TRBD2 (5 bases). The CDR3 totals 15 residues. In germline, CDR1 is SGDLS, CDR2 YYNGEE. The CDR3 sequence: CASSMRGSSYDEQFF. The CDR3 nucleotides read TGTGCCAGCAGCATGCGAGGGAGCTCCTACGATGAGCAGTTCTTC. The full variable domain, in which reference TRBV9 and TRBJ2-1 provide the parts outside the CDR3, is DSGVTQTPKHLITATGQRVTLRCSPRSGDLSVYWYQQSLDQGLQFLIQYYNGEERAKGNILERFSAQQFPDLHSELNLSSLELGDSALYFCASSMRGSSYDEQFFGPGTRLTVL.

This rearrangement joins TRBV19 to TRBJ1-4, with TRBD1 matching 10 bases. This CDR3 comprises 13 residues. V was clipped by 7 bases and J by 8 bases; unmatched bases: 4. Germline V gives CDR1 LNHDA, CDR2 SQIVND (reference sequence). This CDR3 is CASTGTGVEKLFF. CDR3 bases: TGTGCCAGTACCGGGACAGGGGTCGAAAAACTGTTTTTT.

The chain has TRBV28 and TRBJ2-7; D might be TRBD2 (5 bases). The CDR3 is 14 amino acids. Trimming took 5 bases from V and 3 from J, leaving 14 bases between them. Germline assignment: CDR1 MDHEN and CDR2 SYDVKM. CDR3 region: CASSPRRKGYEQYF. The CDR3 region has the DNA TGTGCCAGCAGTCCTCGGAGGAAGGGCTACGAGCAGTACTTC. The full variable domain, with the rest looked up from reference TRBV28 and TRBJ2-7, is DVKVTQSSRYLVKRTGEKVFLECVQDMDHENMFWYRQDPGLGLRLIYFSYDVKMKEKGDIPEGYSVSREKKERFSLILESASTNQTSMYLCASSPRRKGYEQYFGPGTRLTVT.

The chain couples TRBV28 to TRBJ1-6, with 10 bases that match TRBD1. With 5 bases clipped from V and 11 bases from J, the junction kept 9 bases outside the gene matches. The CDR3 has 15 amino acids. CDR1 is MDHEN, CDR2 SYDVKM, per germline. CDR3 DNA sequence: TGTGCCAGCAGTCCGGGAGACAGGGGGCGGACACCCCTCCACTTT. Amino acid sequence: CASSPGDRGRTPLHF.

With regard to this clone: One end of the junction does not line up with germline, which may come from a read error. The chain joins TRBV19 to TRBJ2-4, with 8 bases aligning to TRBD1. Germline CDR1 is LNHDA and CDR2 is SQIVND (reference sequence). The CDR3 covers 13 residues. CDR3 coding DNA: TGTGCCAGTAGTGTGGACAGGGTGAACAGTCAGTACTTC. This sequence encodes CASSVDRVNSQYF.

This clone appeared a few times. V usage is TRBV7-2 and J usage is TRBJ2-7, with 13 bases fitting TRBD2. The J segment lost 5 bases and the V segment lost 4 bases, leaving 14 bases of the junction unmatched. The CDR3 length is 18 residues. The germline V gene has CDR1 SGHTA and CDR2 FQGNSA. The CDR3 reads CASSSVTSGRAFLDEQYF. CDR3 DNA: TGTGCCAGCAGCTCCGTCACTAGCGGGAGGGCCTTTTTGGACGAGCAGTACTTC. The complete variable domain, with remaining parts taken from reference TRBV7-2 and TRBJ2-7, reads GAGVSQSPSNKVTEKGKDVELRCDPISGHTALYWYRQSLGQGLEFLIYFQGNSAPDKSGLPSDRFSAERTGGSVSTLTIQRTQQEDSAVYLCASSSVTSGRAFLDEQYFGPGTRLTVT.

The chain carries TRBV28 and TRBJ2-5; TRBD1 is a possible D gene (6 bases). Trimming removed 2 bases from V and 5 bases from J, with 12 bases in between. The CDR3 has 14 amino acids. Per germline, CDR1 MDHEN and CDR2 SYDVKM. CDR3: CASSLGGATETQYF. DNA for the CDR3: TGTGCCAGCAGTTTAGGGGGCGCGACGGAGACCCAGTACTTC.

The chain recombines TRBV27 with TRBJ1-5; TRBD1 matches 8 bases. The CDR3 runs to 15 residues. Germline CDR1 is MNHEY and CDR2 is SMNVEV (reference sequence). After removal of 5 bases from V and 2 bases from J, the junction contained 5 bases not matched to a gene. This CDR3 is CASSRQGFGNQPQHF. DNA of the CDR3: TGTGCCAGCAGTAGACAGGGGTTTGGCAATCAGCCCCAGCATTTT.

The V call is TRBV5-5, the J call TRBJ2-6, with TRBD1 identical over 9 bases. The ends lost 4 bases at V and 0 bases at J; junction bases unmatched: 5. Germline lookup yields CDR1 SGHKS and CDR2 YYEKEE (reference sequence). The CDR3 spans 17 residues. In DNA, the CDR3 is TGTGCCAGCAGCATGGCGACAGGGGGCTCTGGGGCCAACGTCCTGACTTTC. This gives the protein CASSMATGGSGANVLTF.

This chain's CDR3 is CASTTTGEETQYF. The CDR3, as DNA: TGTGCCAGCACCACGACAGGGGAAGAGACCCAGTACTTC. V gene TRBV5-4 combines with J gene TRBJ2-5, with 8 bases lining up with TRBD1. Germline values: CDR1 SGHNT, CDR2 YYREEE (reference sequence). Germline trimming cut 6 bases from V and 3 bases from J; bases unmatched to any gene: 4. The CDR3 runs 13 residues.

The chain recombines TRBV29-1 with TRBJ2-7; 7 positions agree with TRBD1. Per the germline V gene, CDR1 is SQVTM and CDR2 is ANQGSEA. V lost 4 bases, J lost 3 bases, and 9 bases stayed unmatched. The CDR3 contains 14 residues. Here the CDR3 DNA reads TGCAGCGTTGGGAGTCGGCAGGGGGACTACGAGCAGTACTTC. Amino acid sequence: CSVGSRQGDYEQYF.

The DNA for the CDR3 is TGTGCCAGCAGCGGGGCGCCCTATGGCTACACCTTC. Protein: CASSGAPYGYTF. This chain links TRBV7-9 with TRBJ1-2; perhaps TRBD1 as D (5 bases). Germline-derived CDR1 and CDR2 are SEHNR and FQNEAQ (reference sequence). The CDR3 extends over 12 amino acids. Trimming took off 5 bases at V and 4 bases at J, with 8 bases between the two ends.